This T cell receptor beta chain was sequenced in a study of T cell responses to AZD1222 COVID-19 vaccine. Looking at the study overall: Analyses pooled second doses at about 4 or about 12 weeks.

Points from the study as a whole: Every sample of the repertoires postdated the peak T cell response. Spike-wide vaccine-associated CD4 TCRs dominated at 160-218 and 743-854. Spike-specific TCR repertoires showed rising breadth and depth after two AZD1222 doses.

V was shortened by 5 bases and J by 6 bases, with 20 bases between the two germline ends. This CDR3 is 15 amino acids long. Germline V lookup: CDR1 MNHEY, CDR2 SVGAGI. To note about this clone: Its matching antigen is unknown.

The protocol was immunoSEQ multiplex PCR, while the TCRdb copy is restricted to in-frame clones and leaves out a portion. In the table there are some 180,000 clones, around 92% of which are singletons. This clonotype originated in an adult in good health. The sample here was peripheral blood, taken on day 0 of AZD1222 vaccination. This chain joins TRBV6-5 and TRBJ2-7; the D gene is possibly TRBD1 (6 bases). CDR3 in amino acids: CASSTGTLTGSEQYF. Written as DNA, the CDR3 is TGTGCCAGCAGTACCGGAACCCTAACAGGGTCCGAGCAGTACTTC.